This T cell receptor (beta chain) stems from a study of T cell responses to AZD1222 COVID-19 vaccine. Study information: Timing groups of about 4 and about 12 weeks for second doses were pooled. Study-wide points: The donor cohort was predominantly white British with a female majority, and clonal diversity may have been underestimated. Only six individuals given AZD1222 were seropositive at baseline. A rise in Spike-specific TCR breadth and depth followed two AZD1222 doses.

Per the germline V gene, CDR1 is GTSNPN and CDR2 is SVGIG (reference sequence). Trimming stripped 0 bases from V and 2 bases from J, with 3 bases between. The CDR3 covers 12 residues. Libraries were prepared by immunoSEQ multiplex PCR; TCRdb keeps only in-frame clonotypes and omits some of them. The repertoire has about 180,000 clones, approximately 91% of them found once; the top ten carry about 1.5%. In regard to this clone: Its antigen remains unidentified.

The clonotype originates from an adult in good health. This chain links TRBV30 with TRBJ2-3; D is unclear. The specimen was peripheral blood, collected on day 0 of AZD1222 vaccination. The CDR3 DNA is TGTGCCTGGAGTGTCAACACAGATACGCAGTATTTT. Protein sequence: CAWSVNTDTQYF.